The clone carrying this TCR beta chain has a count of ten or more. Its specificity is unknown. This CDR3 comprises 16 residues. The germline V and J ends were trimmed by 4 bases and 2 bases, with 17 bases remaining between them. Per the germline V gene, CDR1 is SGHDT and CDR2 is YYEEEE. The sample comes from a study of post-analysis software for immune sequencing data. Overall study context: Clinical courses comprised relapsing-remitting, secondary progressive and progressive-relapsing multiple sclerosis.

General study findings and limits: Those samples that were prepared in the same batch co-clustered strongly by F measure. About five TRBV segments were more frequent in patients than controls; TRBV5-6, TRBV5-1 and TRBV20-1 belonged to this group. Significantly lower normalized Chao1 diversity was found in patients with multiple sclerosis relative to controls.

The library was made from cDNA and included unique molecular identifiers. Roughly 510,000 cDNA molecules were recovered from an input of 1 to 10 million T cells. TCRdb fed the PCR reads into MiXCR, producing one record per CDR3 protein. This sample has around 250,000 distinct CDR3 sequences, with 35% to 40% found just once. The TCR sequence derives from a girl under 18 with multiple sclerosis. Source material: blood. The J gene is TRBJ2-3, the V gene TRBV5-6, with D possibly called TRBD1 or TRBD2 (5 bases each). Written as DNA, the CDR3 is TGTGCCAGCAGCGAAGGGACGGCCGGCATCACAGATACGCAGTATTTT. Amino acids: CASSEGTAGITDTQYF. The whole variable domain, remainder taken from reference TRBV5-6 and TRBJ2-3, is DAGVTQSPTHLIKTRGQQVTLRCSPKSGHDTVSWYQQALGQGPQFIFQYYEEEERQRGNFPDRFSGHQFPNYSSELNVNALLLGDSALYLCASSEGTAGITDTQYFGPGTRLTVL.